This is a list of T cell receptor beta chains from one sample in a study of blood T cell repertoires in COVID-19. Repertoires were generated with immunoSEQ multiplex PCR, while TCRdb's copy carries only in-frame clones and drops some. This table has roughly 90,000 clones, around 92% appearing once. Sequenced input: peripheral blood. Receptor source: a man aged 45-60 years with COVID-19, enrolled during active disease. CDR3s include the opening cysteine and the closing phenylalanine or tryptophan. The D gene is left open where the match is weak. Clone size is shown for a subset of rows, as once, few, many or a class of expanded clone.

-	-	TRBJ1-5	TRBV7-2	TGTGCCAGCAGCTTATTCGGCCGGCAGGGCGAATATCAGCCCCAGCATTTT	CASSLFGRQGEYQPQHF
TRBD1	-	TRBJ2-5	TRBV5-1	TGCGCCAGCAACACCGGACAGGGGGGTTTTAAGGAGACCCAGTACTTC	CASNTGQGGFKETQYF
-	-	TRBJ1-4	TRBV7-8	TGTGCCAGCAGCTCCGGGGGGGAACTGTTTTTT	CASSSGGELFF
-	once	TRBJ2-1	TRBV12-3/TRBV12-4	TGTGCCAGCAGTTTTAGGGACTCCAATGAGCAGTTCTTC	CASSFRDSNEQFF
-	-	TRBJ1-1	TRBV6-6	TGTGCCAGCAGTTACTCGGAGGTCAGGGGTGAAGCTTTCTTT	CASSYSEVRGEAFF
-	-	TRBJ2-2	TRBV29-1	TGCAGCGTTTCAACAGCGGCGAACACCGGGGAGCTGTTTTTT	CSVSTAANTGELFF
TRBD1	-	TRBJ1-4	TRBV7-9	TGTGCCAGCAGCTTCCCGGGACAGGGGATAAGGGCAACTAATGAAAAACTGTTTTTT	CASSFPGQGIRATNEKLFF
TRBD1	-	TRBJ1-2	TRBV5-1	TGCGCCAGCAGCTTTAACACAGGGGACCAGGGCTACACCTTC	CASSFNTGDQGYTF
-	-	TRBJ2-3	TRBV7-2	TGTGCCAGCAGCTTAGGGACTCCCACAGATACGCAGTATTTT	CASSLGTPTDTQYF
TRBD1	once	TRBJ1-6	TRBV6-5	TGTGCCAGCAGTTCCCCAGGGGGCGGGTGGAATTCACCCCTCCACTTT	CASSSPGGGWNSPLHF
-	-	TRBJ1-1	TRBV19	TGTGCCAGTACCTTGGGCCGAAAGTGGGGAGAGGAAGCTTTCTTT	CASTLGRKWGEEAFF
-	-	TRBJ1-4	TRBV16	TGTGCCAGCAGCCACCCTGGACAGATCGCTAATGAAAAACTGTTTTTT	CASSHPGQIANEKLFF
TRBD1	-	TRBJ1-5	TRBV5-1	TGCGCCAGCAGTACAGGGGGCAATCAGCCCCAGCATTTT	CASSTGGNQPQHF
-	-	TRBJ1-1	TRBV7-9	TGTGCCAGCAGCTTAGTCTCAGGGGAAGCTTTCTTT	CASSLVSGEAFF
-	once	TRBJ1-6	TRBV11-2	TGTGCCAGCAGCTTAATTGCGGGGGGAAATCCCCTCCACTTT	CASSLIAGGNPLHF
TRBD1	-	TRBJ1-1	TRBV19	TGTGCCAGTAGTTCCGGGACAGGGAGCACTGAAGCTTTCTTT	CASSSGTGSTEAFF
-	-	TRBJ1-5	TRBV7-2	TGTGCCAGCAGCTTAGTCCAGGGGCGCAATCAGCCCCAGCATTTT	CASSLVQGRNQPQHF
TRBD1	once	TRBJ1-2	TRBV7-2	TGTGCCAGCAGCTGGGGACAGGGAATAGACTATGGCTACACCTTC	CASSWGQGIDYGYTF
-	-	TRBJ2-6	TRBV5-1	TGCGCCAGCAGCTCCACGAGTGGGGCCAACGTCCTGACTTTC	CASSSTSGANVLTF
TRBD1	-	TRBJ1-1	TRBV6-1	TGTGCCAGCGTTATGGGACAGGGGAAGAGTGAAGCTTTCTTT	CASVMGQGKSEAFF
TRBD1	-	TRBJ1-5	TRBV16	TGTGCCAGCAGCCAATCGGGGACAGGGGGAAATCAGCCCCAGCATTTT	CASSQSGTGGNQPQHF
-	-	TRBJ1-5	TRBV2	TGTGCCAGCAGCACGCAGGGAAACGTTCAGCCCCAGCATTTT	CASSTQGNVQPQHF
TRBD1	-	TRBJ1-5	TRBV27	TGTGCCAGCAGAGGACAGGGTAGCAATCAGCCCCAGCATTTT	CASRGQGSNQPQHF
TRBD2	-	TRBJ2-1	TRBV7-2	TGTGCCAGCAGCCCCCACGGGGGGGGACTAGCCTACAATGAGCAGTTCTTC	CASSPHGGGLAYNEQFF
-	-	TRBJ1-1	TRBV11-3	TGTGCCAGCAGCTTAGAGCGGAACACTGAAGCTTTCTTT	CASSLERNTEAFF
TRBD1	-	TRBJ2-7	TRBV4-1	TGCGCCAGCAGTGCCGGGACAGGTAATTACGAGCAGTACTTC	CASSAGTGNYEQYF
-	-	TRBJ2-5	TRBV19	TGTGCCAGTAGTTCCGGTGGGCACCAAGAGACCCAGTACTTC	CASSSGGHQETQYF
TRBD1	-	TRBJ1-1	TRBV29-1	TGCAGCGCAATGGGGGGACAGGGAGGTGAAGCTTTCTTT	CSAMGGQGGEAFF
TRBD1	-	TRBJ1-2	TRBV6-6	TGTGCCAGCAGCGAACCTCAGGGGGCGGGCTATGGCTACACCTTC	CASSEPQGAGYGYTF
-	-	TRBJ1-2	TRBV12-3/TRBV12-4	TGTGCCAGCAGTTTTTCGTGGTCGGGTGGCTACACCTTC	CASSFSWSGGYTF
TRBD1	-	TRBJ1-6	TRBV6-2/TRBV6-3	TGTGCCAGCAGTTCCTTGTGGGACAGGCACTCCTATAATTCACCCCTCCACTTT	CASSSLWDRHSYNSPLHF
TRBD1	-	TRBJ2-2	TRBV6-5	TGTGCCAGCAGTTCCGGTGGACAGGGGAGGGCCGGGGAGCTGTTTTTT	CASSSGGQGRAGELFF
-	-	TRBJ1-2	TRBV5-4	TGTGCCAGCAGCTTGGACAGGGCCGGCTATGGCTACACCTTC	CASSLDRAGYGYTF
-	-	TRBJ1-5	TRBV6-4	TGTGCCAGCAGTGACTTGCAGGGTAATCAGCCCCAGCATTTT	CASSDLQGNQPQHF
TRBD1	-	TRBJ2-7	TRBV15	TGTGCCACCAGCAGGGACAGGGGGCAGCGGAACGAGCAGTACTTC	CATSRDRGQRNEQYF
TRBD2	-	TRBJ2-2	TRBV5-1	TGCGCCAGCAGCTTAAGCGGGGACGTGAGCGGGGAGCTGTTTTTT	CASSLSGDVSGELFF
-	-	TRBJ1-5	TRBV6-5	TGTGCCAGCAGTACTCGGCAGGGAAATCAGCCCCAGCATTTT	CASSTRQGNQPQHF
-	-	TRBJ1-3	TRBV6-5	TGTGCCAGCAGTTACTCGTTAGTCTTGAGCAGAAACACCATATATTTT	CASSYSLVLSRNTIYF
-	-	TRBJ2-2	TRBV5-4	TGTGCCAGCAGCTTGACAGGGACGAACACCGGGGAGCTGTTTTTT	CASSLTGTNTGELFF
-	-	TRBJ1-5	TRBV29-1	TGCAGCGTTGGACAGGCGGGGGATCAGCCCCAGCATTTT	CSVGQAGDQPQHF
-	few	TRBJ2-3	TRBV25-1	TGTGCCAGCAGTGGGGGCGACAGGCCTTTTAGCACAGATACGCAGTATTTT	CASSGGDRPFSTDTQYF
TRBD1	-	TRBJ1-1	TRBV6-5	TGTGCCAGCAGTTCGACAGGGGCGATGAACACTGAAGCTTTCTTT	CASSSTGAMNTEAFF
-	-	TRBJ1-5	TRBV18	TGTGCCAGCTCACCCAGAAGCAATCAGCCCCAGCATTTT	CASSPRSNQPQHF
TRBD1	-	TRBJ2-2	TRBV27	TGTGCCAGCAGTTTAAAAGGGGGCGACACCGGGGAGCTGTTTTTT	CASSLKGGDTGELFF
-	-	TRBJ1-2	TRBV19	TGTGCCAGTAGTATCCCCCCGACGACGGGGTACTATGGCTACACCTTC	CASSIPPTTGYYGYTF
-	-	TRBJ1-6	TRBV30	TGTGCCTGGACCCCTGACAACCAGTGGCCCCTCCACTTT	CAWTPDNQWPLHF
-	-	TRBJ1-2	TRBV28	TGTGCCAGCAGTTTCTGGTTAGTAGACAGATATGGCTACACCTTC	CASSFWLVDRYGYTF
TRBD2	-	TRBJ2-3	TRBV19	TGTGCCAGTAGAGGGACTAGCGGGGGGACCCAGACTCGCACAGATACGCAGTATTTT	CASRGTSGGTQTRTDTQYF
TRBD2	-	TRBJ2-1	TRBV6-5	TGTGCCAGCAGTTTGGGGACTAGCGGGGGAAGTAAGCAGTTCTTC	CASSLGTSGGSKQFF
TRBD2	once	TRBJ2-7	TRBV5-4	TGTGCCAGCAGCTTGGGGGGGACTAGAGGTTACGAGCAGTACTTC	CASSLGGTRGYEQYF
-	-	TRBJ1-6	TRBV30	TGTGCCTGGAGCCCGGAGGGGTCCTATAATTCACCCCTCCACTTT	CAWSPEGSYNSPLHF